This TCR beta chain is from a study of T cells after yellow fever vaccination (dated by TCRdb to between 2017 and 2020). Turning to the overall study: Using CD3, CD45RA, CCR7 and CD95 staining, memory subsets (EM, EMRA, CM and Tscm) were sorted on a BD FACS Aria III. The SMART-Seq v4 Ultra Low Input RNA kit was used to prepare libraries from fractions with low cell numbers. To track T-cell clones before and after primary and booster YFV17D yellow fever vaccination, bulk TCR alpha and beta repertoires were sequenced longitudinally. Two healthy male donors made up the cohort, one aged 18 to 30 years and the other aged 30 to 40 years. Blood was collected at multiple timepoints before and after primary and secondary immunization, and bulk PBMC replicates and cell subsets were isolated. Sorting of memory subsets took place on days 0, 15 and 45 and at 18 months after primary vaccination, as well as on days 0, 15 and 45 after the 30-year booster. Study-wide findings and limitations: On day 0, almost all vaccine-responding clonotypes were below detection in the sorted memory subsets. After the booster, most of the clones that had expanded following primary vaccination were detected again (just under 97% of CD4 and 80% to 90% of CD8), which suggests that memory was broadly maintained. Only a couple of donors were included in the study, so the extent to which the findings can be generalized is limited. A small fraction of clonotypes showed up in both the CD4 and CD8 compartments, probably as a result of convergent recombination. Computational filtering was needed because FACS-sorted repertoires could contain abundant contaminating clonotypes from the bulk population. Compared with the primary T-cell response, the secondary T-cell response was faster but weaker, reaching its peak on day 5 rather than on day 15.

The germline V gene provides CDR1 SGHVS and CDR2 FNYEAQ. The CDR3 holds 14 amino acids from the cysteine to the phenylalanine. Solely the CDR3 DNA is kept, with 42 bases framed from the first base. V is clipped by 1 base and J by 2 bases, and the sequence between their germline boundaries is 7 bases long. This clonotype was observed at least ten times. One base away there is no much larger clone; base qualities are not given. What the treatment or condition label conveys for this sample: live attenuated yellow fever vaccine strain. PBMCs were isolated from peripheral blood using a standard Ficoll-Paque protocol. The RNeasy Micro Kit was used to extract RNA from sorted memory subsets. Data came from an Illumina NovaSeq 6000. Synthesis of TCR cDNA relied on 5'RACE template switching, a step that introduced a universal primer site along with unique molecular identifiers. Priming for cDNA synthesis came from both the TCR alpha and TCR beta constant segments. Library amplification used two PCR steps, and the second PCR step added sample barcodes and sequencing adapters. Sequencing of libraries was performed on Illumina HiSeq 2500 (2x100 bp) or NovaSeq (2x150 bp). From the authors' description of their analysis: Demultiplexing of reads and collapsing into UMI consensus sequences were performed with MIGEC, and V(D)J alignment was carried out with MiXCR. Using edgeR on replicate PBMC samples, clonotypes were called vaccine-responding if FDR was below 0.01 and the log2 fold change was above 5 up to day 15. Bulk clonotypes were assigned CD4 or CD8 identity according to which sequenced CD4 or CD8 repertoire held them at higher abundance. To estimate how each clone was distributed across memory phenotypes, clonotype frequencies in memory subsets were weighted by the numbers of FACS-sorted cells. TCRdb trimmed public reads at Q25 via fastp, called clones via MiXCR and kept in-frame beta chains. Records with the same CDR3 protein are collapsed into one entry carrying the most frequent genes and DNA. For this entry, the V and J calls and clone size follow TCRdb and not the study's own pipeline. A total of more than 50,000 distinct CDR3 sequences appear in this sample, about 5.6% of them only once. The ten largest make up less than 40% of the sample.

The chain uses TRBV7-6 and TRBJ2-3; the D gene cannot be named for sure. The sample consisted of PBMCs, either bulk or a sorted T-cell subset (CD4+, CD8+, memory, or dextramer-sorted; not recorded which), taken on the day of the yellow fever booster vaccination. The sequence derives from a man aged 18 to 30 who received the YFV17D yellow fever vaccine. The DNA is as follows: TGTGCCAGCAGCTTAGTCTCGGACACAGATACGCAGTATTTT. It translates to CASSLVSDTDTQYF.